This T cell receptor (beta chain) stems from a study of regulatory T cells in long-lasting Graves disease. Construction of the TCR beta libraries employed iRepertoire HTBI primers in conjunction with Arm-PCR of CDR3 regions. From the multiplex PCR reads, TCRdb called clonotypes with MiXCR, one entry per CDR3 protein. Here the sample spans about 330,000 distinct CDR3 sequences, under 20% being singletons. To note about this clonotype: As yet, its antigen is unknown.

Germline V CDR1 and CDR2: MDHEN, SYDVKM. CDR3 length equals 14 residues. V was cut by 2 bases and J by 3 bases, with 10 bases left in between. Regarding the study as a whole: Persistent cases of Graves' showed reduced TCR diversity relative to newly diagnosed patients. It was possible that the small sample size reduced accuracy.

Time point of the sample: newly diagnosed GD, antithyroid drugs for less than 3 months. PBMC-derived RNA was used for the TCR library. These same records also appear under a second study, on T cells in Graves' hyperthyroidism and ophthalmopathy. That work states: With the HTBI primer set, the TCR CDR3 went through a first round of RT-PCR. Most clonotypes expanded in thyroid above 0.001 were likewise present in blood.

Material: peripheral blood mononuclear cells (PBMCs), obtained at new diagnosis, from a patient treated with antithyroid drugs. The rearrangement uses TRBV28 and TRBJ1-2; D uncertain. This clonotype was obtained from a woman younger than 30 with Graves disease. CDR3 region: CASSLRTVHYGYTF. In DNA, the CDR3 is TGTGCCAGCAGTTTACGGACGGTTCACTATGGCTACACCTTC.